A single sample is the source of the 18 T cell receptor beta chains below, sequenced in a study of blood T cell repertoires in COVID-19. Profiled with immunoSEQ multiplex PCR; TCRdb holds only in-frame clones, not every one. Found here are roughly 80,000 clones, more than 90% of them singletons; the top ten hold 1.5% to 2%. Material: peripheral blood. These receptors came from a man aged 55 to 70 with acute or convalescent COVID-19.

The chain links TRBV6-2 or TRBV6-3 to TRBJ1-5; 8 bases are a match to TRBD1. The CDR3 consists of 17 residues. The V gene's germline CDR1 is MNHEY and CDR2 SVGEGT. V was pared by 2 bases and J by 2 bases, with 8 bases of the junction left unmatched. Written as DNA, the CDR3 is TGTGCCAGCAGTTACCCCTCAGGACAGGGTCGCAATCAGCCCCAGCATTTT. Residues: CASSYPSGQGRNQPQHF.

The CDR3 loop is CASSPLADGDKSSYNEQFF. As DNA, the CDR3 is TGTGCCAGCAGCCCTCTAGCGGACGGCGACAAAAGCTCCTACAATGAGCAGTTCTTC. The chain recombines TRBV5-6 with TRBJ2-1; 7 bases match TRBD2. Looked up from germline, CDR1 is SGHDT and CDR2 is YYEEEE. The length of the CDR3 is 19 residues. V lost 4 bases, J lost 0 bases, and 16 bases stayed unmatched.

V is TRBV5-4 and J is TRBJ2-7, with 7 bases identical to TRBD1. This CDR3 contains 15 residues. CDR1 and CDR2 (germline): SGHNT, YYREEE (reference sequence). V trimming: 0 bases; J trimming: 2 bases; junction bases outside the gene matches: 5. The CDR3, as DNA: TGTGCCAGCAGCTTGGAAGGACAGGTAGCCTACGAGCAGTACTTC. Translation: CASSLEGQVAYEQYF.

J is TRBJ2-2 and V is TRBV6-2 or TRBV6-3, with 8 bases that match TRBD1. Trimming cost V 2 bases and J 5 bases; bases outside gene matches: 4. The germline V gene encodes CDR1 MNHEY and CDR2 SVGEGT. The length of the CDR3 is 15 residues. CDR3 sequence reads: CASSYRQGWTGELFF. The CDR3 DNA reads TGTGCCAGCAGTTACCGACAGGGGTGGACCGGGGAGCTGTTTTTT.

This clone was detected once. This chain uses TRBV9 with TRBJ1-3; D is uncertain. The germline gives CDR1 SGDLS, CDR2 YYNGEE. The CDR3 has 15 amino acids. The V end was cut by 0 bases, the J end by 5 bases, with 12 bases between. CDR3 protein: CASSVAIGSRNTIYF. CDR3 DNA sequence: TGTGCCAGCAGCGTAGCTATCGGGTCCAGAAACACCATATATTTT.

The rearrangement joins TRBV28 to TRBJ1-1; perhaps TRBD1 as D (5 bases). Trimming took off 8 bases at V and 3 bases at J, with 16 bases between the two ends. The CDR3 spans 14 residues. Germline loops: CDR1 MDHEN, CDR2 SYDVKM. The CDR3 DNA follows: TGTGCCAGCCTCAGTTGGGGAGGGGACACTGAAGCTTTCTTT. This gives the protein CASLSWGGDTEAFF.

This sequence joins TRBV5-1 and TRBJ2-1; 13 positions match TRBD2. The CDR3 length is 15 residues. The trim removed 4 bases at V and 8 bases at J, leaving 6 bases unmatched. Germline V gene lookup returns CDR1 SGHRS and CDR2 YFSETQ. The CDR3 loop reads CASSHGLAGEDEQFF. Written as DNA, the CDR3 is TGCGCCAGCAGCCACGGACTAGCGGGAGAAGATGAGCAGTTCTTC. Full variable domain (outside the CDR3, taken from reference TRBV5-1 and TRBJ2-1): KAGVTQTPRYLIKTRGQQVTLSCSPISGHRSVSWYQQTPGQGLQFLFEYFSETQRNKGNFPGRFSGRQFSNSRSEMNVSTLELGDSALYLCASSHGLAGEDEQFFGPGTRLTVL.

The V and J genes are TRBV18 and TRBJ2-3, with a tentative D call TRBD2 (8 bases). The CDR3 has 19 residues. V was cut by 4 bases and J by 3 bases, with 26 bases left in between. Germline CDR1 and CDR2: KGHSH and LQKENI. The CDR3 nucleotides read TGTGCCAGCTCACAAGACAGGGCCTACAGCGGGAGTATGACAGATACGCAGTATTTT. Protein product: CASSQDRAYSGSMTDTQYF.

The rearrangement links TRBV7-9 to TRBJ1-1; D is unresolved. The CDR3 totals 11 residues. The germline V gene has CDR1 SEHNR and CDR2 FQNEAQ (reference sequence). Trimming took 3 bases from V and 7 from J, leaving 6 bases between them. The CDR3 sequence: CASSFGSEAFF. The CDR3 coding sequence is TGTGCCAGCAGCTTCGGGAGTGAAGCTTTCTTT. Looking up the rest from reference TRBV7-9 and TRBJ1-1 gives the full variable domain: DTGVSQNPRHKITKRGQNVTFRCDPISEHNRLYWYRQTLGQGPEFLTYFQNEAQLEKSRLLSDRFSAERPKGSFSTLEIQRTEQGDSAMYLCASSFGSEAFFGQGTRLTVV.

This chain links TRBV29-1 with TRBJ1-2; D possibly corresponds to TRBD1 (5 bases). Germline-derived CDR1 and CDR2 are SQVTM and ANQGSEA. The CDR3 spans 14 residues. The V and J ends lost 0 bases and 8 bases respectively, with 16 bases between them. The CDR3 DNA follows: TGCAGCGTTGAAGATCAGGGCAGGGTGGGAGGCTACACCTTC. It codes for CSVEDQGRVGGYTF.

This clone has only one observation. The chain combines TRBV9 with TRBJ2-3; D remains ambiguous. Germline-derived CDR1 and CDR2 are SGDLS and YYNGEE. Between the trimmed V and J ends, which lost 0 bases and 2 bases, there was a span of 13 bases. The CDR3 totals 16 residues. DNA of the CDR3: TGTGCCAGCAGCGTAGCGGATGAGTGGGCCACAGATACGCAGTATTTT. Translating gives CASSVADEWATDTQYF.

This rearrangement joins TRBV27 to TRBJ1-1; D is perhaps TRBD1 (5 bases). Trimming stripped 5 bases from V and 0 bases from J, with 16 bases between. In germline, CDR1 is MNHEY, CDR2 SMNVEV (reference sequence). This CDR3 is 16 amino acids long. The CDR3 reads CASSPNQGYMNTEAFF. CDR3 DNA sequence: TGTGCCAGCAGTCCCAACCAGGGTTACATGAACACTGAAGCTTTCTTT.

The rearrangement uses TRBV6-2 or TRBV6-3 and TRBJ2-7, with 7 bases aligning to TRBD1. V lost 0 bases, J lost 4 bases, and 3 bases stayed unmatched. CDR3 length equals 14 residues. Germline CDR1 and CDR2: MNHEY and SVGEGT. The CDR3 loop is CASSYSGTVYEQYF. Here the CDR3 DNA reads TGTGCCAGCAGTTACTCCGGGACAGTTTACGAGCAGTACTTC.

This CDR3 reads CASSLGDSVPLHF. CDR3 DNA sequence: TGTGCCAGCAGCTTGGGAGATTCGGTACCCCTCCACTTT. The V gene is TRBV7-9, the J gene TRBJ1-6; D is unclear. The CDR3 runs to 13 residues. V was shortened by 3 bases and J by 12 bases, with 12 bases between the two germline ends. Germline lookup yields CDR1 SEHNR and CDR2 FQNEAQ (reference sequence).

The rearrangement uses TRBV4-2 and TRBJ2-2; D uncertain. Trimming took 1 base from V and 1 from J, leaving 10 bases between them. From germline, CDR1 is LGHNA and CDR2 YNFKEQ. This CDR3 spans 16 amino acids. The CDR3 nucleotides are TGTGCCAGCAGCCAAGTCTCGGCAGGGAACACCGGGGAGCTGTTTTTT. It translates to CASSQVSAGNTGELFF.

V is TRBV15 and J is TRBJ2-3, with TRBD2 identical over 10 bases. CDR1 and CDR2 from the germline V gene are LNHNV and YYDKDF (reference sequence). The CDR3 has 16 amino acids. V shed 6 bases and J 0 bases; nucleotides not matched to a gene: 6. CDR3 sequence reads: CATRPGLASSTDTQYF. DNA for the CDR3: TGTGCCACCAGGCCGGGACTAGCGTCTAGCACAGATACGCAGTATTTT.

The chain employs TRBV7-6 and TRBJ2-6; TRBD1 agrees at 10 bases. This CDR3 contains 20 residues. V trimming: 1 base; J trimming: 0 bases; junction bases outside the gene matches: 9. In germline, CDR1 is SGHVS, CDR2 FNYEAQ. The DNA of the CDR3 is TGTGCCAGCAGCTTAGGGGACAGGGGAGGAGAAGTCTCTGGGGCCAACGTCCTGACTTTC. Its translation: CASSLGDRGGEVSGANVLTF.

This clone has only a few counts. The rearrangement joins TRBV5-1 to TRBJ1-2; 8 bases agree with TRBD1. The CDR3 totals 15 residues. The trim removed 0 bases at V and 7 bases at J, leaving 8 bases unmatched. The germline gives CDR1 SGHRS, CDR2 YFSETQ. The CDR3, as DNA: TGCGCCAGCAGCTTGGGAGGACAGGGACTGGGTGGCTACACCTTC. This encodes CASSLGGQGLGGYTF. The complete variable domain, with remaining parts taken from reference TRBV5-1 and TRBJ1-2, reads KAGVTQTPRYLIKTRGQQVTLSCSPISGHRSVSWYQQTPGQGLQFLFEYFSETQRNKGNFPGRFSGRQFSNSRSEMNVSTLELGDSALYLCASSLGGQGLGGYTFGSGTRLTVV.